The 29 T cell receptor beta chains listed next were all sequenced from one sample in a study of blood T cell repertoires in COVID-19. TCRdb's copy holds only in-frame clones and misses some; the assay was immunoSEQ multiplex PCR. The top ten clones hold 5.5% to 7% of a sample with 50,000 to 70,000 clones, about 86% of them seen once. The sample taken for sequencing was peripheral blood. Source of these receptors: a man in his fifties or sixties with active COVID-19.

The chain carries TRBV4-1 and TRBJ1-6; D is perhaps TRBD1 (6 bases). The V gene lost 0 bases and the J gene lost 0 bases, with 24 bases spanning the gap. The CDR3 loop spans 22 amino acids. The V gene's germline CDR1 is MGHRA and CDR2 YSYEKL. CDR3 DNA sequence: TGCGCCAGCAGCCAAGATCAGCTCGGGGCAGGGGTTCTCAGCTCCTATAATTCACCCCTCCACTTT. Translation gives CASSQDQLGAGVLSSYNSPLHF.

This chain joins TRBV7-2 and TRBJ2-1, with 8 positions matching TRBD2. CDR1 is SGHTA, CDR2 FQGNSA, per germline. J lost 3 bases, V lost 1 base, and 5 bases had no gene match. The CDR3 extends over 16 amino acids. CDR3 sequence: CASSLEGGRNYNEQFF. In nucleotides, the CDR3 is TGTGCCAGCAGCTTAGAAGGCGGGAGGAACTACAATGAGCAGTTCTTC.

Written as DNA, the CDR3 is TGTGCCAGCAGACCGGGGGGGGCTGGCTACACCTTC. Its protein is CASRPGGAGYTF. The J gene is TRBJ1-2, the V gene TRBV12-3 or TRBV12-4, with a weak D call TRBD1 (6 bases). V lost 6 bases, J lost 7 bases, and 12 bases lay in between. The CDR3 length is 12 residues.

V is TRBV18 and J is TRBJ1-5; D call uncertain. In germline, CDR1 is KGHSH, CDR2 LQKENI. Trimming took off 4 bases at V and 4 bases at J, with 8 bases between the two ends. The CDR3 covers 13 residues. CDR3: CASSRAQNQPQHF. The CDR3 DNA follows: TGTGCCAGCTCACGGGCCCAAAATCAGCCCCAGCATTTT.

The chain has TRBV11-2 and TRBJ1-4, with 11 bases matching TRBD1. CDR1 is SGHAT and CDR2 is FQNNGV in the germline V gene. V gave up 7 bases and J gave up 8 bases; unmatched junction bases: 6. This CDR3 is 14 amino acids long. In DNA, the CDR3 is TGTGCCAGCACCCCTGGACAGGGGGCCGAAAAACTGTTTTTT. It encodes CASTPGQGAEKLFF.

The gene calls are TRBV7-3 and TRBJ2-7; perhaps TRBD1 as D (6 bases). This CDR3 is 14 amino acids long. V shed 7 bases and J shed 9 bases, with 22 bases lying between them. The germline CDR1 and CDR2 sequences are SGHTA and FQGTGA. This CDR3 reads CASTRTAFGFGQYF. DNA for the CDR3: TGTGCCAGCACCCGGACAGCGTTTGGGTTCGGGCAGTACTTC. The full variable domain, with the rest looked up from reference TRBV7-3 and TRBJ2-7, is GAGVSQTPSNKVTEKGKYVELRCDPISGHTALYWYRQSLGQGPEFLIYFQGTGAADDSGLPNDRFFAVRPEGSVSTLKIQRTERGDSAVYLCASTRTAFGFGQYFGPGTRLTVT.

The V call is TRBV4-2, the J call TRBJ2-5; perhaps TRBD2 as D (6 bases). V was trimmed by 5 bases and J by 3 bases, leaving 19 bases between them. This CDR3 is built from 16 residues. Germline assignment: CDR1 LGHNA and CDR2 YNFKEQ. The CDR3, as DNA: TGTGCCAGCAGCGGAAGTACCGGGACTCCCAAAGAGACCCAGTACTTC. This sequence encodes CASSGSTGTPKETQYF.

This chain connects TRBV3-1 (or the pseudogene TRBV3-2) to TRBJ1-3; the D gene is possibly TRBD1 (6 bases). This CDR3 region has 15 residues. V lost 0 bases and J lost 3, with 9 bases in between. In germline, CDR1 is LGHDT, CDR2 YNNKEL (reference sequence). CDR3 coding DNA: TGTGCCAGCAGCCAAGATCAGGGGCTTGGAAACACCATATATTTT. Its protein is CASSQDQGLGNTIYF.

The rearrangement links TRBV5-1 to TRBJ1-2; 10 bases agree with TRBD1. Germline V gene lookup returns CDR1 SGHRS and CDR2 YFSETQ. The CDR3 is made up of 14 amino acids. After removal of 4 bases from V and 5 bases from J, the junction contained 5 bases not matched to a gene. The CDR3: CASSPDRGGYGYTF. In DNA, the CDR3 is TGCGCCAGCAGCCCGGACAGGGGGGGGTATGGCTACACCTTC.

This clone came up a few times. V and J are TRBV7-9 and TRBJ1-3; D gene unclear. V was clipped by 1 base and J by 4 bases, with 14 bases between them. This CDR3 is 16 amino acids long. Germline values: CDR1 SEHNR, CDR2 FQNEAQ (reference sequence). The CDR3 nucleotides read TGTGCCAGCAGCTTAGGTGGTGGAAGACAAGGAAACACCATATATTTT. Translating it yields CASSLGGGRQGNTIYF. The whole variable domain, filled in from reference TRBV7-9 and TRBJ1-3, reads DTGVSQNPRHKITKRGQNVTFRCDPISEHNRLYWYRQTLGQGPEFLTYFQNEAQLEKSRLLSDRFSAERPKGSFSTLEIQRTEQGDSAMYLCASSLGGGRQGNTIYFGEGSWLTVV.

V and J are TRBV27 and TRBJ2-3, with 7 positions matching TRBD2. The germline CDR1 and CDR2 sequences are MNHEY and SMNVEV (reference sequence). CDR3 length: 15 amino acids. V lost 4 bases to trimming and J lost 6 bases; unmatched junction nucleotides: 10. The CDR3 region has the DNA TGTGCCAGCAGTTACAGCGGGACCTCATCCGATACGCAGTATTTT. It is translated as CASSYSGTSSDTQYF.

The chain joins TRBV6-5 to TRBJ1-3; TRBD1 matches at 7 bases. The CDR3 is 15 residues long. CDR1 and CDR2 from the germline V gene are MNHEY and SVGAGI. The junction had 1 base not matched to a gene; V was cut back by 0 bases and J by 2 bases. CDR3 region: CASSYSTGPGNTIYF. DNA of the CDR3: TGTGCCAGCAGTTACTCGACAGGGCCTGGAAACACCATATATTTT.

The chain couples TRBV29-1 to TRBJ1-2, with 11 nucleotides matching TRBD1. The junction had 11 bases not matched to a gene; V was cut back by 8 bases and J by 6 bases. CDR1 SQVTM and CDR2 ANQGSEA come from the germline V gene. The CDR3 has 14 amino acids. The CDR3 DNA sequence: TGCAGCTCGGCCCCCGGGACAGGGGGTCATGGCTACACCTTC. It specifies CSSAPGTGGHGYTF.

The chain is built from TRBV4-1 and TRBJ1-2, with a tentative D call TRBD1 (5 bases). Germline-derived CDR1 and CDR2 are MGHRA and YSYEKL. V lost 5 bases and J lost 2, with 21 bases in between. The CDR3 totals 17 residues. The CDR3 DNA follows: TGCGCCAGCAGCTACTCGCCGACAGACACGAGGAACTATGGCTACACCTTC. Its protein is CASSYSPTDTRNYGYTF.

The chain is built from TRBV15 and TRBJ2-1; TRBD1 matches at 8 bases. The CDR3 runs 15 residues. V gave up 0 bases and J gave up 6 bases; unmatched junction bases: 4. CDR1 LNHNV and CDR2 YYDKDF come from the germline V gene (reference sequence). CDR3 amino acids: CATSRERTGSNEQFF. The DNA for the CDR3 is TGTGCCACCAGCAGAGAACGGACAGGGTCCAATGAGCAGTTCTTC.

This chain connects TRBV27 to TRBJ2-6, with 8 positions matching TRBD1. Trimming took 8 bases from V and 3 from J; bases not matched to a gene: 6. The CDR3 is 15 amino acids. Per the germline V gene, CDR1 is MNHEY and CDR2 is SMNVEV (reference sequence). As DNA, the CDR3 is TGTGCCAGCGGTACAGGGGGGTTTGGGGCCAACGTCCTGACTTTC. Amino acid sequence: CASGTGGFGANVLTF.

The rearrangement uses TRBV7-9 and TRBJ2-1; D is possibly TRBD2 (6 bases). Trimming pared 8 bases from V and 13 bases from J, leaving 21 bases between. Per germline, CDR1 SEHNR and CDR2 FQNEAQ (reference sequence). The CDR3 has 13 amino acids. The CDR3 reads CASRRGDTMSQFF. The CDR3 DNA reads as TGTGCCAGCCGTCGCGGGGATACAATGAGTCAGTTCTTC. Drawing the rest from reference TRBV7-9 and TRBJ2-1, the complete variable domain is DTGVSQNPRHKITKRGQNVTFRCDPISEHNRLYWYRQTLGQGPEFLTYFQNEAQLEKSRLLSDRFSAERPKGSFSTLEIQRTEQGDSAMYLCASRRGDTMSQFFGPGTRLTVL.

The CDR3 nucleotides read TGTGCCAGCTCACCGGGGCTCAGGGCCGGTAATGAAAAACTGTTTTTT. Translated, it gives CASSPGLRAGNEKLFF. The genes are TRBV18 and TRBJ1-4; perhaps TRBD1 as D (5 bases). Germline values: CDR1 KGHSH, CDR2 LQKENI. The CDR3 has 16 residues. Deletions cut 3 bases from V and 4 bases from J, with 15 bases between.

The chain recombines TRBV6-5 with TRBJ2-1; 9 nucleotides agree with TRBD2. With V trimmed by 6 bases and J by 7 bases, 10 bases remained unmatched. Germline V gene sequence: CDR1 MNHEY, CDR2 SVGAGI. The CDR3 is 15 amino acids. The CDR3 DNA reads TGTGCCAGCAGCCGGCGGGGGGGTGGAGGTAATGAGCAGTTCTTC. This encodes CASSRRGGGGNEQFF.

Here the CDR3 reads CSASLLAGGTNTGELFF. CDR3 in DNA: TGCAGTGCTAGTTTGCTCGCCGGGGGGACGAACACCGGGGAGCTGTTTTTT. The gene calls are TRBV20-1 and TRBJ2-2, with 7 bases identical to TRBD2. The CDR3 extends over 17 amino acids. V lost 3 bases to trimming and J lost 0 bases; unmatched junction nucleotides: 10. Per germline, CDR1 DFQATT and CDR2 SNEGSKA (reference sequence).

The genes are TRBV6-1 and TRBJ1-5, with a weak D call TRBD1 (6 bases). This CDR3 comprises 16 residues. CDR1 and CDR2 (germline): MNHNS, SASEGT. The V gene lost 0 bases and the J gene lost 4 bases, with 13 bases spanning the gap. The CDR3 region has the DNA TGTGCCAGCAGTGAAGCCGGCAGGGGCAGGAATCAGCCCCAGCATTTT. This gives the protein CASSEAGRGRNQPQHF.

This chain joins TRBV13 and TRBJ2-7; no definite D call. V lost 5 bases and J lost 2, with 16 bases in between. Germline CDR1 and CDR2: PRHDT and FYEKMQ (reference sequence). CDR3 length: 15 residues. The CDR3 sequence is CASSLSWPTPYEQYF. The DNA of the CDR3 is TGTGCCAGCAGCCTGTCGTGGCCAACACCCTACGAGCAGTACTTC.

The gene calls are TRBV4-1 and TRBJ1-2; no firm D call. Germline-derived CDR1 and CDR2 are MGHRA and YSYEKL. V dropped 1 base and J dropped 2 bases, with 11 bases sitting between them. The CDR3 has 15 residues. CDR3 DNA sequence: TGCGCCAGCAGCCAAGTTCAAGGAGCGAACTATGGCTACACCTTC. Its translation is CASSQVQGANYGYTF.

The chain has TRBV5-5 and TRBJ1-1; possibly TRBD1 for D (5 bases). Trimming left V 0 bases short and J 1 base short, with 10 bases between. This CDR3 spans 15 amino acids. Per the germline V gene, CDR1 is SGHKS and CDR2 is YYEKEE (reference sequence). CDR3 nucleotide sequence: TGTGCCAGCAGCTTGGTCGCAGGGCCGAACACTGAAGCTTTCTTT. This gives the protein CASSLVAGPNTEAFF.

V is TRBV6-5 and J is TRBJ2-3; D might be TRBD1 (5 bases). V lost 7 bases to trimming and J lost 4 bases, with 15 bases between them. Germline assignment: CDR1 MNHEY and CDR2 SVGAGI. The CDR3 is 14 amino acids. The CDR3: CASKTPLGADTQYF. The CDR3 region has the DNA TGTGCCAGCAAAACCCCCCTAGGGGCAGATACGCAGTATTTT.

CDR3 DNA: TGTGCCAGCAGGATGACAGGGAGTAGCACAGATACGCAGTATTTT. Translated: CASRMTGSSTDTQYF. This chain uses TRBV6-5 with TRBJ2-3; 7 bases map to TRBD1. V lost 6 bases, J lost 0 bases, and 6 bases stayed unmatched. Germline V lookup: CDR1 MNHEY, CDR2 SVGAGI. The CDR3 has 15 residues.

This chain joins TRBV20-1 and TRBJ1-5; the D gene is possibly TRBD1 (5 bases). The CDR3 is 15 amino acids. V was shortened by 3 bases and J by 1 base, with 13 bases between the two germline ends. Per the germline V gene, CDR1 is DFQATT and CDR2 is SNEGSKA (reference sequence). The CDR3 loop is CSASSGRASNQPQHF. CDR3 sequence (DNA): TGCAGTGCTAGTTCAGGGAGGGCGAGCAATCAGCCCCAGCATTTT.

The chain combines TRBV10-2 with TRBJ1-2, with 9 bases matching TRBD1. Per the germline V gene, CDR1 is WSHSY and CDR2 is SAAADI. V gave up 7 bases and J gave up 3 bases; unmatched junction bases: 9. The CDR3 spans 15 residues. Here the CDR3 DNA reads TGCGCCAGCAAAGCCCGGACAGGGGCGGACTATGGCTACACCTTC. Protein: CASKARTGADYGYTF.

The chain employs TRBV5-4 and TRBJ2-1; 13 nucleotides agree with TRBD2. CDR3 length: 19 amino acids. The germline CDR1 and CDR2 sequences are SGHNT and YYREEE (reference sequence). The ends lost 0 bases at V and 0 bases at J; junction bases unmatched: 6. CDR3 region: CASSLEGLAGANSYNEQFF. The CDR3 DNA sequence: TGTGCCAGCAGCTTGGAAGGACTAGCGGGGGCCAACTCCTACAATGAGCAGTTCTTC.